The present TCR beta chain was sequenced within a study of CD8 T cells in Susac syndrome. Germline V CDR1 and CDR2: SGHDN, FVKESK. Trimming removed 3 bases from V and 2 bases from J; junction bases left unmatched: 0. This CDR3 is built from 13 residues. There are a few counts of this clonotype. An input of roughly 0.5 to 1 ug of RNA was subjected to reverse transcription using random hexamers. TCRdb re-called the immunoSEQ multiplex PCR reads with MiXCR, one entry per CDR3 protein. The sample includes 200,000 or so distinct CDR3 sequences, 90% to 95% of them seen just once. Sequences were obtained from CD4+ T cells from PBMCs. The chain uses TRBV14 and TRBJ1-2; TRBD1 aligns across 7 bases. The clonotype originates from a human donor with multiple sclerosis. The DNA for the CDR3 is TGTGCCAGCAGCCAGGGACAGAACTATGGCTACACCTTC. Encoded protein: CASSQGQNYGYTF.